What follows describes a single T cell receptor beta chain. Libraries were prepared by immunoSEQ multiplex PCR; TCRdb keeps only in-frame clonotypes and omits some of them. The sample yields 350,000 to 400,000 clones, 85% to 90% seen once. Cohort allocation depended upon clinical history that participants reported. Two negative PCRs, clearance, or symptom resolution were required of recovered Cohort 3 donors. This entry belongs to a study of blood T cell repertoires in COVID-19. Study-wide context: Acute and convalescent COVID-19 samples came from the United States, Italy and Spain. The analysed material was cDNA or gDNA that came from T cells, B-cell-depleted T cells, or PBMCs.

The length of the CDR3 is 14 residues. Germline CDR1 is GTSNPN and CDR2 is SVGIG (reference sequence). V lost 4 bases and J lost 2; bases outside the gene matches: 7. The chain carries TRBV30 and TRBJ2-7; 8 nucleotides agree with TRBD1. The clonotype originates from a woman aged 18-35 years who had recovered from COVID-19. The sequencing input was PBMCs or T cells enriched from blood (not recorded which). The CDR3, as DNA: TGTGCCTGGAATTTCGGACAGGGAACCTACGAGCAGTACTTC. This encodes CAWNFGQGTYEQYF.